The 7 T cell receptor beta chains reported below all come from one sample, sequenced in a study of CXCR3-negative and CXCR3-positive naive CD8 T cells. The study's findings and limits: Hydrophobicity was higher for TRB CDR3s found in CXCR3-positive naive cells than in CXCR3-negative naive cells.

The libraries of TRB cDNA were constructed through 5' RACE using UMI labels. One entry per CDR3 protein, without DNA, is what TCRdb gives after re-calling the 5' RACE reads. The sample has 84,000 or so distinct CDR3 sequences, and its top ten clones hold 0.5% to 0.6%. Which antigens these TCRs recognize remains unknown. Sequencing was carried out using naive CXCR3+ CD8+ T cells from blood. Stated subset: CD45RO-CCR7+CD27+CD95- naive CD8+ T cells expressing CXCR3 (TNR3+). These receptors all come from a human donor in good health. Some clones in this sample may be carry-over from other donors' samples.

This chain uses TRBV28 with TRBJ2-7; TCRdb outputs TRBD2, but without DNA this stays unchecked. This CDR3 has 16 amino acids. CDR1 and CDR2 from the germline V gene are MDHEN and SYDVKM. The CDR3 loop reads CASSPVGSSGSYEQYF.

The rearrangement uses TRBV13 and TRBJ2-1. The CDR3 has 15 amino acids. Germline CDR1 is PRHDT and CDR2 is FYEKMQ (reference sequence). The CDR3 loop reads CASSLRGISYNEQFF.

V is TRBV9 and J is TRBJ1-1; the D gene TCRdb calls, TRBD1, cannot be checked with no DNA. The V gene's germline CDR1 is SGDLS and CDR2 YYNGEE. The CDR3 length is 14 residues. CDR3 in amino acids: CASSVGGQGPEAFF.

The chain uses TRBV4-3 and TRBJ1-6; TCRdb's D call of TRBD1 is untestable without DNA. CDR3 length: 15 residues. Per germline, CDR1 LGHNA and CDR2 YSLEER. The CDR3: CASSQHREGGSPLHF.

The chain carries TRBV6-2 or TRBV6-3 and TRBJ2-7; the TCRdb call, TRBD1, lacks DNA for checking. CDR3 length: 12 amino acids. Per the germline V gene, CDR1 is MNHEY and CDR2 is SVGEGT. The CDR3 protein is CASSYRTDEQYF.

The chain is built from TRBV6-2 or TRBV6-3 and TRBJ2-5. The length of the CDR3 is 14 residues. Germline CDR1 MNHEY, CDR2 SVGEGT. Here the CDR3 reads CASSYSGLQETQYF.

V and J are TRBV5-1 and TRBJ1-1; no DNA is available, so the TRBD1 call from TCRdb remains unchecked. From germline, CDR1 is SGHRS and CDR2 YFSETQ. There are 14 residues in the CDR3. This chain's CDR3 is CASSLDLGATEAFF.